The clone carrying this TCR beta chain was counted many times. The record originates from a study of T cell repertoires in cytomegalovirus infection. The CDR3 runs 16 residues. The V end was cut by 5 bases, the J end by 4 bases, with 17 bases between. Germline V gene lookup returns CDR1 SGHVS and CDR2 FNYEAQ. TCRdb redid the calling of the reads with MiXCR, one entry per CDR3 protein. In the table there are approximately 400,000 distinct CDR3 sequences, approximately 31% of which are singletons. The sample consisted of PBMCs. The source of this sequence is a human donor in good health (CMV status not recorded). Some clones in this sample may be carry-over from other donors' samples. This chain joins TRBV7-6 and TRBJ2-2; possibly TRBD2 for D (7 bases). The chain's CDR3 is CASSKEAGGPTGELFF. The CDR3 region has the DNA TGTGCCAGCAGCAAAGAAGCCGGGGGGCCCACCGGGGAGCTGTTTTTT.